The source of this T cell receptor (beta chain) is a study of OX40 agonist ivuxolimab in advanced cancers. Overall study findings and caveats: Clonal expansion by week 6 occurred in CD4+ and CD8+ blood T cells (at 0.1 to 3.0 mg/kg).

On this clone: The antigen is unknown.

TCRdb's table, derived via immunoSEQ multiplex PCR, lists solely in-frame clones and lacks some. The sample holds more than 65,000 clones; about 89% are singletons and the top ten take approximately 0.4%. The sequence derives from an adult with an advanced solid tumor such as melanoma, head and neck, liver or kidney cancer. Sequences were derived from CD4+ or CD8+ T cells sorted from blood, sampled in a trial of the OX40 agonist ivuxolimab.

The CDR3: CASRSGYSNQPQHF. The CDR3 DNA follows: TGTGCCAGCAGGAGTGGCTATAGCAATCAGCCCCAGCATTTT. The chain has TRBV6-6 and TRBJ1-5, with unresolved D. Germline V gene lookup returns CDR1 MNHNY and CDR2 SVGAGI (reference sequence). This CDR3 is 14 amino acids long. V lost 6 bases, J lost 0 bases, and 9 bases lay in between.